This T cell receptor (beta chain) appears in the sequencing data of a study of early T cells in non-severe SARS-CoV-2 infection. There are many counts of this clonotype. TCRdb re-called the 5' RACE reads through MiXCR, storing one row per CDR3 protein. The profile covers under 60,000 distinct CDR3 sequences, with approximately 10% appearing a single time and 20% to 25% taken by the ten largest. Germline V gene data show CDR1 as LGHDT and CDR2 as YNNKEL (reference sequence). V lost 4 bases to trimming and J lost 5 bases, with 17 bases between them. The CDR3 is 15 residues long. This receptor was taken from an adult who was a healthcare worker with PCR-confirmed SARS-CoV-2 infection or an uninfected control (not recorded which). V and J are TRBV3-1 and TRBJ2-5, with D perhaps being TRBD1 or TRBD2 (5 bases each). The sequencing sample was made of whole blood. CDR3: CASSPKVSGDETQYF. In nucleotides, the CDR3 is TGTGCCAGCAGCCCGAAAGTTTCCGGGGACGAGACCCAGTACTTC.